The entry below gives a single T cell receptor beta chain sequence along with its context. The target antigen is unknown. This sample was included in a study of T-cell memory formation after mild COVID-19. TCR alpha and TCR beta cDNA libraries carrying sample barcodes and UMIs came from 5'RACE with constant-segment primers. TCRdb re-called the 5' RACE reads with MiXCR, one entry per CDR3 protein. The table records a few hundred thousand distinct CDR3 sequences, roughly 30% of them present only once. The CDR3 is 16 residues long. Trimming removed 4 bases at V and 5 bases at J, with 19 bases between. The V gene's germline CDR1 is SGHNT and CDR2 YYREEE (reference sequence). Study observations and caveats: Prior to infection, memory already included some responding clones, suggesting cross-reactive memory joined. Clones shrinking from day 15 to 85 showed even CD4/CD8 mixes; later expanders tilted CD4+.

This TCR came from an adult woman who had mild COVID-19 (a few samples of this study predate the infection). Cell type and time point are not known. The specimen was PBMCs or a T cell subset sorted from them (not recorded which). The V and J genes are TRBV5-4 and TRBJ2-1; D perhaps matches TRBD2 (7 bases). DNA for the CDR3: TGTGCCAGCAGCGGCGGGACACCCGGGGGGCACAATGAGCAGTTCTTC. Translated: CASSGGTPGGHNEQFF.